This T cell receptor (beta chain) was identified during a study of cytomegalovirus exposure and HLA in healthy donors. Although they were nominally healthy when sampled, donors likely had unrecorded immune exposures. To note about this clone: Its antigen is currently unknown.

PCR primers comprised 60 Vbeta and 13 Jbeta primers. This table comes from immunoSEQ multiplex PCR, and its TCRdb copy is limited to in-frame clones, with some not included. Among 95,000 to 150,000 clones listed, around 70% were seen once. This CDR3 comprises 15 residues. Looked up from germline, CDR1 is GTSNPN and CDR2 is SVGIG (reference sequence). J lost 0 bases, V lost 8 bases, and 10 bases had no gene match. General study findings and limits: In an earlier analysis, about 87% or about 30%: the productive usage of most TCR beta V segments. TRBV6-2, TRBV6-3 and some other V segments were excluded as indistinguishable. It was assumed in the presence/absence analyses that sequencing depth was roughly uniform across donors.

This sequence was found in a middle-aged woman in good health and CMV-seronegative. The genes are TRBV30 and TRBJ1-2; 9 bases match TRBD1. Sequences were obtained from PBMCs. The CDR3 nucleotides read TGTGCCGGTAACAGGGGGCTGCAGACTAACTATGGCTACACCTTC. Translating gives CAGNRGLQTNYGYTF.